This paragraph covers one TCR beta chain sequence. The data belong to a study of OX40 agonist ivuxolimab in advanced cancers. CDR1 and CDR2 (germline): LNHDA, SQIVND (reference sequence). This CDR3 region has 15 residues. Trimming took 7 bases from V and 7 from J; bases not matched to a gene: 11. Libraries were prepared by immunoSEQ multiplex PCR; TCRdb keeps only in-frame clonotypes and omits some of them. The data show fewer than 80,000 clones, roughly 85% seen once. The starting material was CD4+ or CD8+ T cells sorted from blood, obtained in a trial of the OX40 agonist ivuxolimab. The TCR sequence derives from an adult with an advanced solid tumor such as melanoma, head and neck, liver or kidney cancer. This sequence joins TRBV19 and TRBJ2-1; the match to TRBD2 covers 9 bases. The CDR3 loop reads CASKGGGLAWNEQFF. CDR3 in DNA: TGTGCCAGTAAGGGAGGAGGACTAGCGTGGAATGAGCAGTTCTTC.